This passage covers 23 T cell receptor beta chains from one sample sequenced in a study of T cell responses to AZD1222 COVID-19 vaccine (dated by TCRdb to the early 2020s). Library preparation used the immunoSEQ multiplex PCR assay. Sourced from immuneACCESS, this table was stored by TCRdb with only in-frame sequences that have V and J called. A share of the clones is absent; for the studies checked, an unresolved V gene accounts for under half, and the remainder has no known explanation. This sample comprises over 150,000 clones, around 90% of them detected only once. Of the sample, 4.4% falls within the top ten clones. What the time point label conveys for this sample: baseline before first vaccination. The intended sense of this specimen's treatment or condition label: meningococcal conjugate vaccine given as trial control. Sequencing was performed on peripheral blood, taken on day 0 of MenACWY control vaccination. Receptors were obtained from an adult in good health.

V and J are TRBV24-1 and TRBJ1-5, with a possible D match to TRBD1 (5 bases). V lost 3 bases, J lost 5 bases, and 13 bases lay in between. CDR1 and CDR2 from the germline V gene are KGHDR and SFDVKD. The CDR3 is 15 residues long. The CDR3 DNA follows: TGTGCCACCAGTGATGCGACAGAGGGTCATCAGCCCCAGCATTTT. Translation: CATSDATEGHQPQHF.

The CDR3 bases are TGCGCCAGCAGCCAACGACAGGGGGACGAGCAGTACTTC. Protein product: CASSQRQGDEQYF. V usage is TRBV4-3 and J usage is TRBJ2-7; the match to TRBD1 covers 9 bases. With 2 bases clipped from V and 5 bases from J, the junction kept 1 base outside the gene matches. The CDR3 length is 13 residues. Germline V lookup: CDR1 LGHNA, CDR2 YSLEER.

This rearrangement joins TRBV14 to TRBJ2-1; TRBD2 matches 9 bases. The CDR3 runs to 18 residues. The V segment lost 1 base and the J segment 9 bases; nucleotides outside the gene matches: 16. Per germline, CDR1 SGHDN and CDR2 FVKESK. CDR3 sequence (DNA): TGTGCCAGCAGCCAAGGCTGGAGAGCGGGAGGCCTGGCGGGTGAGCAGTTCTTC. It translates to CASSQGWRAGGLAGEQFF. The whole variable domain, remainder taken from reference TRBV14 and TRBJ2-1, is EAGVTQFPSHSVIEKGQTVTLRCDPISGHDNLYWYRRVMGKEIKFLLHFVKESKQDESGMPNNRFLAERTGGTYSTLKVQPAELEDSGVYFCASSQGWRAGGLAGEQFFGPGTRLTVL.

The rearrangement uses TRBV30 and TRBJ1-6; D gene unclear. The CDR3 has 13 amino acids. Germline V CDR1 and CDR2: GTSNPN, SVGIG (reference sequence). V was trimmed by 4 bases and J by 7 bases, leaving 11 bases between them. The CDR3 DNA reads as TGTGCCTGGAACTTATCGGAGAATTCACCCCTCCACTTT. Amino acid sequence: CAWNLSENSPLHF.

This clone is a singleton in its sample. The chain has TRBV7-8 and TRBJ2-2; possibly TRBD1 for D (5 bases). The germline V and J ends were trimmed by 5 bases and 5 bases, with 9 bases remaining between them. The length of the CDR3 is 13 residues. The germline V gene encodes CDR1 SGHVS and CDR2 FQNEAQ. The CDR3: CASSRQGTGELFF. As DNA, the CDR3 is TGTGCCAGCAGCCGGCAGGGAACCGGGGAGCTGTTTTTT.

The V call is TRBV5-1, the J call TRBJ2-7; D is perhaps TRBD1 or TRBD2 (5 bases each). In germline, CDR1 is SGHRS, CDR2 YFSETQ. The CDR3 spans 17 residues. V shed 0 bases and J shed 0 bases, with 16 bases lying between them. In DNA form, the CDR3 reads TGCGCCAGCAGCTTGGGCCAACCGGGACGACCCTCCTACGAGCAGTACTTC. Translated: CASSLGQPGRPSYEQYF.

J is TRBJ1-3 and V is TRBV11-2; D remains unclear. The CDR3 runs to 14 residues. The germline CDR1 and CDR2 sequences are SGHAT and FQNNGV. V was pared by 1 base and J by 2 bases, with 6 bases between. The CDR3 sequence is CASSLGGTGNTIYF. The CDR3 nucleotides are TGTGCCAGCAGCTTAGGGGGAACTGGAAACACCATATATTTT.

This sequence joins TRBV5-1 and TRBJ1-1; no reliable D call. V was clipped by 2 bases and J by 1 base, with 15 bases between them. Germline V gene data show CDR1 as SGHRS and CDR2 as YFSETQ. The length of the CDR3 is 16 residues. This CDR3 reads CASSFWSVDPNTEAFF. CDR3 sequence (DNA): TGCGCCAGCAGCTTTTGGTCTGTGGACCCGAACACTGAAGCTTTCTTT.

This clone was counted between two and nine times. The chain has TRBV30 and TRBJ1-4, with unresolved D. Per the germline V gene, CDR1 is GTSNPN and CDR2 is SVGIG (reference sequence). The CDR3 consists of 11 residues. The germline V and J ends were trimmed by 5 bases and 8 bases, with 9 bases remaining between them. The CDR3 sequence: CAWHDSEKLFF. DNA for the CDR3: TGTGCCTGGCACGATTCGGAAAAACTGTTTTTT.

The chain is built from TRBV7-2 and TRBJ1-1, with D perhaps TRBD1 (6 bases). V dropped 2 bases and J dropped 4 bases, with 11 bases sitting between them. Germline V gene lookup returns CDR1 SGHTA and CDR2 FQGNSA. CDR3 length: 14 amino acids. CDR3 amino acids: CASSLWGAGTEAFF. CDR3 nucleotides: TGTGCCAGCAGCTTATGGGGGGCTGGCACTGAAGCTTTCTTT.

V is TRBV27 and J is TRBJ1-1; D may be TRBD1 (6 bases). This CDR3 region has 15 residues. V shed 3 bases and J shed 1 base, with 12 bases lying between them. Germline V gene lookup returns CDR1 MNHEY and CDR2 SMNVEV (reference sequence). CDR3 amino acids: CASSFSGAANTEAFF. The CDR3 bases are TGTGCCAGCAGTTTCTCAGGGGCGGCGAACACTGAAGCTTTCTTT.

The J gene is TRBJ1-4, the V gene TRBV6-2 or TRBV6-3, with D hard to call. The CDR3 runs to 17 residues. Trimming took off 0 bases at V and 8 bases at J, with 19 bases between the two ends. Germline V gene data show CDR1 as MNHEY and CDR2 as SVGEGT. The CDR3 DNA follows: TGTGCCAGCAGTTACTCGTATGGAGACCCGGAGGAAGAAAAACTGTTTTTT. It yields the protein CASSYSYGDPEEEKLFF.

The chain joins TRBV27 to TRBJ1-5; D not resolved. The CDR3 extends over 14 amino acids. Between the trimmed V and J ends, which lost 6 bases and 0 bases, there was a span of 9 bases. CDR1 and CDR2 (germline): MNHEY, SMNVEV (reference sequence). The DNA for the CDR3 is TGTGCCAGCAGCTCCCGGAATAGCAATCAGCCCCAGCATTTT. It codes for CASSSRNSNQPQHF.

V gene TRBV4-2 combines with J gene TRBJ1-4, with D uncertain. Deletions cut 1 base from V and 5 bases from J, with 5 bases between. Germline V gives CDR1 LGHNA, CDR2 YNFKEQ. This CDR3 region has 13 residues. CDR3 coding DNA: TGTGCCAGCAGCCAAGTTGGCAATGAAAAACTGTTTTTT. It codes for CASSQVGNEKLFF.

The V gene is TRBV4-2, the J gene TRBJ1-2; TRBD1 is a possible D gene (5 bases). This CDR3 contains 13 residues. Trimming took 5 bases from V and 7 from J, leaving 14 bases between them. Germline V gene data show CDR1 as LGHNA and CDR2 as YNFKEQ. CDR3 protein: CASSYDMRGGYTF. DNA for the CDR3: TGTGCCAGCAGCTACGACATGAGGGGTGGCTACACCTTC.

V and J are TRBV28 and TRBJ2-5, with 10 bases fitting TRBD2. This CDR3 spans 16 amino acids. The J segment lost 5 bases and the V segment lost 8 bases, leaving 14 bases of the junction unmatched. CDR1 is MDHEN and CDR2 is SYDVKM in the germline V gene. The CDR3 region is CASGTSVRGIRETQYF. The CDR3 DNA is TGTGCCAGCGGGACTAGCGTGAGAGGAATTCGGGAGACCCAGTACTTC.

The CDR3 bases are TGCGCCAGCAGCCCTAGGGGGACTAGAAGAGGGGAGCAGTACTTC. This encodes CASSPRGTRRGEQYF. The chain joins TRBV5-1 to TRBJ2-7, with TRBD2 identical over 8 bases. V shed 4 bases, J shed 7 bases, and the junction held 13 bases outside the gene matches. The CDR3 is 15 amino acids. Germline CDR1 SGHRS, CDR2 YFSETQ.

Notes on this clone: An end of the junction does not agree with germline; a read error may underlie this. The sample contains more than one DNA sequence encoding this CDR3. The chain uses TRBV12-3 or TRBV12-4 and TRBJ2-7; 9 positions match TRBD2. The CDR3 totals 13 residues. CDR3 bases: TGTGCCAGCAGTCTAGCGGGAAGCTACGAGCAGTACTTC. Translated: CASSLAGSYEQYF.

As to this clone: Other DNA sequences in the same sample also yield this CDR3. The chain combines TRBV27 with TRBJ2-7; 8 bases line up with TRBD1. Germline-derived CDR1 and CDR2 are MNHEY and SMNVEV (reference sequence). The length of the CDR3 is 14 residues. With 3 bases clipped from V and 5 bases from J, the junction kept 6 bases outside the gene matches. The CDR3 reads CASSLTGAGDEQYF. The CDR3 coding sequence is TGTGCCAGCAGTTTGACAGGGGCAGGAGACGAGCAGTACTTC.

This sequence joins TRBV11-2 and TRBJ1-5, with D possibly being TRBD1 (6 bases). Deletions cut 2 bases from V and 6 bases from J, with 14 bases between. This CDR3 contains 15 residues. CDR1 SGHAT and CDR2 FQNNGV come from the germline V gene. CDR3 in DNA: TGTGCCAGCAGCTTAAGAGCAGGGGCAGGTCAGCCCCAGCATTTT. Translated: CASSLRAGAGQPQHF.

This sequence joins TRBV20-1 and TRBJ1-1; D is unresolved. V lost 3 bases, J lost 7 bases, and 9 bases lay in between. This CDR3 region has 11 residues. Germline CDR1 DFQATT, CDR2 SNEGSKA (reference sequence). Here the CDR3 DNA reads TGCAGTGCTAGTCGCCACCTTGAAGCTTTCTTT. It specifies CSASRHLEAFF.

The chain carries TRBV27 and TRBJ2-2; D is unresolved. Germline V lookup: CDR1 MNHEY, CDR2 SMNVEV (reference sequence). The CDR3 is 16 residues long. V lost 3 bases and J lost 5, with 16 bases in between. The CDR3 DNA reads TGTGCCAGCAGTTTCCTTCTGGTCGGAAGAACCGGGGAGCTGTTTTTT. Its protein product is CASSFLLVGRTGELFF.

This rearrangement joins TRBV27 to TRBJ1-1; D call uncertain. CDR3 length: 13 residues. The germline CDR1 and CDR2 sequences are MNHEY and SMNVEV (reference sequence). The V gene lost 8 bases and the J gene lost 1 base, with 11 bases spanning the gap. The CDR3 nucleotides read TGTGCCAGCCGCTGGATGGGGAACACTGAAGCTTTCTTT. Its translation: CASRWMGNTEAFF.